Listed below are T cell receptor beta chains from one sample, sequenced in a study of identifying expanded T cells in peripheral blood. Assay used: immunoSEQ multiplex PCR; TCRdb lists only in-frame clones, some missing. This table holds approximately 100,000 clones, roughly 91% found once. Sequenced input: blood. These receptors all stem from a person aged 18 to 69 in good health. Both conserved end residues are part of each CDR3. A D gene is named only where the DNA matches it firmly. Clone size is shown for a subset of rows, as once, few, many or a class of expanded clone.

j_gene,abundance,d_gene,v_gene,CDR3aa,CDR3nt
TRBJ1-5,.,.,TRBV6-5,CASRKRRDQPQHF,TGTGCCAGCAGAAAGCGAAGGGACCAGCCCCAGCATTTT
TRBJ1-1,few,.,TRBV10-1,CASSESWQTTEAFF,TGCGCCAGCAGTGAGTCCTGGCAAACCACTGAAGCTTTCTTT
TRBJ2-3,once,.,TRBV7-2,CASSSIERTSTDTQYF,TGTGCCAGCAGCTCCATCGAGAGAACTAGCACAGATACGCAGTATTTT
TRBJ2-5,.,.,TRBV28,CASSFPRQGREAQYF,TGTGCCAGCAGTTTCCCAAGACAGGGGAGGGAGGCCCAGTACTTC
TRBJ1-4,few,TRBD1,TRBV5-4,CASSAGGGDEKLFF,TGTGCCAGCAGCGCAGGGGGAGGGGATGAAAAACTGTTTTTT
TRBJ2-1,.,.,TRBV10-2,CASSEFPGPNEQFF,TGCGCCAGCAGTGAGTTCCCAGGCCCCAATGAGCAGTTCTTC
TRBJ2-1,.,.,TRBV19,CASSTDSGYNEQFF,TGTGCCAGTAGTACCGATAGCGGATACAATGAGCAGTTCTTC
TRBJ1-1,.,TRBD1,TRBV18,CASSPQGENTEAFF,TGTGCCAGCTCACCCCAGGGGGAGAACACTGAAGCTTTCTTT
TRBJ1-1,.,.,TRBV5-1,CASSNPGSNTEAFF,TGCGCCAGCAGTAACCCCGGGTCTAACACTGAAGCTTTCTTT
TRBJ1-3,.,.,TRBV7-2,CASSLKPSSGNTIYF,TGTGCCAGCAGCTTAAAACCGAGCTCTGGAAACACCATATATTTT
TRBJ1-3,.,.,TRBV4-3,CASSLGTGSGNTIYF,TGCGCCAGCAGCCTAGGGACTGGCTCTGGAAACACCATATATTTT
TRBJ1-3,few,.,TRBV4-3,CASSPHETVGGNTIYF,TGCGCCAGCAGCCCCCACGAGACCGTGGGTGGAAACACCATATATTTT
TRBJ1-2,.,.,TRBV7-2,CASSLGGMVGGYTF,TGTGCCAGCAGCTTAGGGGGGATGGTTGGCGGCTACACCTTC
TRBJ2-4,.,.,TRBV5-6,CASSLGQGLNIQYF,TGTGCCAGCAGCTTGGGACAGGGACTGAACATTCAGTACTTC
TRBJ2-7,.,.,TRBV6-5,CASSYYPPGGYEQYF,TGTGCCAGCAGTTACTACCCCCCCGGCGGCTACGAGCAGTACTTC
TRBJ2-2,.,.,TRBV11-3,CASSFPGGELFF,TGTGCCAGCAGCTTTCCGGGTGGGGAGCTGTTTTTT
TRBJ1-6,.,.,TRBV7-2,CASTWGYIPSPHHF,TGTGCCAGCACCTGGGGGTATATTCCTTCACCCCACCACTTT
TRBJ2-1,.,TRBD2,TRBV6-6,CASTVAGGLYNEQFF,TGTGCCAGCACCGTAGCGGGGGGTCTCTACAATGAGCAGTTCTTC
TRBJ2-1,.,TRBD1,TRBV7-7,CASSPGSGTGKQFF,TGTGCCAGCAGCCCAGGATCCGGGACAGGGAAGCAGTTCTTC
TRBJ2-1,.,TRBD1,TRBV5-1,CASSLTGAGDEQFF,TGCGCCAGCAGCTTGACAGGGGCCGGCGATGAGCAGTTCTTC
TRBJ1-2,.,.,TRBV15,CATSAGPRDLNYGYTF,TGTGCCACCAGCGCCGGGCCGAGGGATCTTAACTATGGCTACACCTTC
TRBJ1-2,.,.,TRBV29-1,CSASGTSARPYGYTF,TGCAGCGCGAGCGGTACGTCGGCTCGGCCATATGGCTACACCTTC
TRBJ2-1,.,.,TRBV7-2,CASSLLGVYNEQFF,TGTGCCAGCAGCTTGCTAGGGGTTTACAATGAGCAGTTCTTC
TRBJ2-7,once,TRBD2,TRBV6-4,CASSESGGHVQYF,TGTGCCAGCAGTGAAAGCGGGGGGCACGTGCAGTACTTC
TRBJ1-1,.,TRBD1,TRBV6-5,CASSYRTGGPEAFF,TGTGCCAGCAGTTACCGGACAGGGGGTCCTGAAGCTTTCTTT
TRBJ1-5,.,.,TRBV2,CASRAGTSNQPQHF,TGTGCCAGCAGGGCCGGGACAAGCAATCAGCCCCAGCATTTT
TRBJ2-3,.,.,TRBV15,CATRGVLRTDTQYF,TGTGCCACCAGGGGAGTTCTTCGCACAGATACGCAGTATTTT
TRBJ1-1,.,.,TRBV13,CASSREGEFTEAFF,TGTGCCAGCAGCCGGGAGGGGGAATTCACTGAAGCTTTCTTT
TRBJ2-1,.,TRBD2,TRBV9,CASSVQGLAGGEQFF,TGTGCCAGCAGCGTTCAGGGTTTAGCGGGCGGGGAGCAGTTCTTC
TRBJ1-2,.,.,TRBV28,CASSLFGDGPYGYTF,TGTGCCAGCAGTTTATTCGGGGACGGCCCCTATGGCTACACCTTC
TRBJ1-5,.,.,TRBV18,CASSPVSDPGQPQHF,TGTGCCAGCTCACCTGTCTCCGATCCCGGTCAGCCCCAGCATTTT
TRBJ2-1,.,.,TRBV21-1,CASSKISRDRGRGEQFF,TGTGCCAGCAGCAAGATTTCGAGGGACAGGGGGCGGGGTGAGCAGTTCTTC